The clone carrying this T cell receptor (beta chain) was counted only a few times. The antigen remains undetermined. This record belongs to a study of T cells in Graves' hyperthyroidism and ophthalmopathy. Study-wide background: Peripheral blood specimens were obtained at initial diagnosis, prior to any treatment.

Findings and limits, study-wide: Before onset, by a median of 6.5 months, the model predicted ophthalmopathy.

Template material for amplifying TCR beta CDR3 regions consisted of RNA transcripts. HTBI primers were used for first-round RT-PCR of the TCR CDR3. MiXCR was run by TCRdb on the multiplex PCR reads, yielding one entry per CDR3 protein. Of 700,000 or so distinct CDR3 sequences in the sample, roughly 15% were seen once. Germline-derived CDR1 and CDR2 are DFQATT and SNEGSKA (reference sequence). The CDR3 sequence is 14 residues long. V lost 6 bases to trimming and J lost 2 bases; unmatched junction nucleotides: 6. The TCR was taken from a man aged 18 to 29 with Graves' hyperthyroidism. The material sequenced was blood. This sequence joins TRBV20-1 and TRBJ2-7, with 11 bases matching TRBD2. The CDR3 spells CSARLAGSTYEQYF. The CDR3 DNA is TGCAGTGCCAGACTAGCGGGAAGTACCTACGAGCAGTACTTC.